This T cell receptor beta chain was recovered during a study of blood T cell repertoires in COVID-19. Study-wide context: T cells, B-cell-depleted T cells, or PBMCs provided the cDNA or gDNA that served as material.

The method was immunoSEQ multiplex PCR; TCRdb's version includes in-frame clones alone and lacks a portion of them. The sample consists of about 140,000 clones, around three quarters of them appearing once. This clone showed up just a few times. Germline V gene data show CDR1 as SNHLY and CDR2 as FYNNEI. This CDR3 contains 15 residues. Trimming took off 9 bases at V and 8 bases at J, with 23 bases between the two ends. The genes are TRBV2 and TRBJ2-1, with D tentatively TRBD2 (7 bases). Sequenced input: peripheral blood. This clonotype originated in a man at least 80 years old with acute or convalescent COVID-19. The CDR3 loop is CARGGAGPRSYEQFF. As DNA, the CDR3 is TGTGCCAGGGGGGGGGCAGGCCCGAGGAGCTATGAGCAGTTCTTC. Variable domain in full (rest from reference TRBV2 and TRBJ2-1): EPEVTQTPSHQVTQMGQEVILRCVPISNHLYFYWYRQILGQKVEFLVSFYNNEISEKSEIFDDQFSVERPDGSNFTLKIRSTKLEDSAMYFCARGGAGPRSYEQFFGPGTRLTVL.